The 2 T cell receptor beta chains given below trace back to one sample, sequenced in a study of cytomegalovirus exposure and HLA in healthy donors (dated by TCRdb to between 2016 and 2019). Library construction relied on the immunoSEQ multiplex PCR assay. The multiplex PCR relied on a mix of 60 forward primers for TCR Vbeta segments and 13 reverse primers for TCR Jbeta segments. TCRdb took over this immuneACCESS table, retaining in-frame rearrangements with V and J assigned. Such tables are incomplete; in checked studies, under half of the missing clones stem from an unresolved V gene, and the remainder is unexplained. This sample comprises hundreds of thousands of clones, roughly 85% of them detected only once. The ten largest clones represent 1.5% to 2% of the sample. The sample consisted of PBMCs. The receptors originated from a male donor in good health and CMV-seronegative.

This chain joins TRBV7-2 and TRBJ2-3; a weak D match, TRBD2 (5 bases). The CDR3 has 15 amino acids. V was cut by 2 bases and J by 3 bases, with 12 bases left in between. The germline V gene has CDR1 SGHTA and CDR2 FQGNSA. The CDR3 protein is CASSLKGVGTDTQYF. The CDR3 bases are TGTGCCAGCAGCTTAAAGGGAGTTGGGACAGATACGCAGTATTTT.

This sequence joins TRBV4-1 and TRBJ1-1; perhaps TRBD1 as D (6 bases). CDR1 is MGHRA, CDR2 YSYEKL, per germline. CDR3 length equals 15 residues. V was cut by 4 bases and J by 2 bases, with 14 bases left in between. The CDR3 region has the DNA TGCGCCAGCAGCCCTTCGACAGGAAGAAACACTGAAGCTTTCTTT. Its translation is CASSPSTGRNTEAFF.